This T cell receptor beta chain was profiled in a study of blood T cell repertoires in COVID-19. The germline V and J ends were trimmed by 0 bases and 5 bases, with 12 bases remaining between them. Germline lookup yields CDR1 MNHEY and CDR2 SMNVEV (reference sequence). The CDR3 is made up of 15 amino acids. The method was immunoSEQ multiplex PCR; TCRdb's version includes in-frame clones alone and lacks a portion of them. This table has 150,000 to 180,000 clones, 80% appearing once. Material for sequencing was peripheral blood. The receptor's source is a man in his 60s with acute or convalescent COVID-19. The V call is TRBV27, the J call TRBJ2-3; tentative D call: TRBD2 (6 bases). CDR3 protein: CASSLSGRGGDTQYF. DNA for the CDR3: TGTGCCAGCAGTTTATCTGGGCGGGGCGGAGATACGCAGTATTTT.